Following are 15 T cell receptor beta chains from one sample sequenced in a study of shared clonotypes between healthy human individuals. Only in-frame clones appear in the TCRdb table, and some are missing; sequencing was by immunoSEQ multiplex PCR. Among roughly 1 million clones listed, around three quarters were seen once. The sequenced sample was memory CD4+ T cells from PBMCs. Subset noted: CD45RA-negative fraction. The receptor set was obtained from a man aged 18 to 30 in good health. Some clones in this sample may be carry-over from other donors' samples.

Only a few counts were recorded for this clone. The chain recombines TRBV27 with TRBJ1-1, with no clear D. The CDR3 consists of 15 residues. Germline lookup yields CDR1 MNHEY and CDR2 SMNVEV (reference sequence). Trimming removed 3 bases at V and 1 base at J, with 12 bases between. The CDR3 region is CASSLRERTNTEAFF. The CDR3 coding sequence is TGTGCCAGCAGTTTGCGAGAGAGGACGAACACTGAAGCTTTCTTT.

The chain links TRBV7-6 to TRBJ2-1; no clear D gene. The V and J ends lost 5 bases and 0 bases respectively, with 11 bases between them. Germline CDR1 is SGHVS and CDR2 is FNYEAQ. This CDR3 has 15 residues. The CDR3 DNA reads TGTGCCAGCAGCCCGACCCAAAGCTCCTACAATGAGCAGTTCTTC. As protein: CASSPTQSSYNEQFF.

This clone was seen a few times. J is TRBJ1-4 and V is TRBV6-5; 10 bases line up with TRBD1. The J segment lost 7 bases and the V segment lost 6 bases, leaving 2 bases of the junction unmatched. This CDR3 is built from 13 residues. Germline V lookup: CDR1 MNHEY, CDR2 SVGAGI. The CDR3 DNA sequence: TGTGCCAGCAGCCGGGACAGGGGTGAAAAACTGTTTTTT. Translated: CASSRDRGEKLFF.

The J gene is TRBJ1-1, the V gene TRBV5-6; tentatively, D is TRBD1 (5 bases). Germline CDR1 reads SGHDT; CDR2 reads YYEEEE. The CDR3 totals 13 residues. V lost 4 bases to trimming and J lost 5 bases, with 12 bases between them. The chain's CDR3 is CASSPDRQTEAFF. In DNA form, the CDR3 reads TGTGCCAGCAGCCCCGACAGACAAACTGAAGCTTTCTTT. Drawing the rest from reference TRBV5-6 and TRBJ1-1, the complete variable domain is DAGVTQSPTHLIKTRGQQVTLRCSPKSGHDTVSWYQQALGQGPQFIFQYYEEEERQRGNFPDRFSGHQFPNYSSELNVNALLLGDSALYLCASSPDRQTEAFFGQGTRLTVV.

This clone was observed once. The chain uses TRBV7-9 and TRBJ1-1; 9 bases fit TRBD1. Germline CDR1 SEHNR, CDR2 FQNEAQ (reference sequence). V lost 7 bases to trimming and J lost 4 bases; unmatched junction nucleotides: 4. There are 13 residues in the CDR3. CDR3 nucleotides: TGTGCCAGCACCCTGGACAGGGGCACTGAAGCTTTCTTT. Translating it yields CASTLDRGTEAFF.

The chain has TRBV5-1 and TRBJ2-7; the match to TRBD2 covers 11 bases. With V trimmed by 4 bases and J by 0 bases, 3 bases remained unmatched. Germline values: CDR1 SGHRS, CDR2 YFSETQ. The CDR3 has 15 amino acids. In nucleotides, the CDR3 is TGCGCCAGCAGCCCGGGACTAGCGGCCTCCTACGAGCAGTACTTC. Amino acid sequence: CASSPGLAASYEQYF. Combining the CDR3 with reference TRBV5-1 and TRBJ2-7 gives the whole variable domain KAGVTQTPRYLIKTRGQQVTLSCSPISGHRSVSWYQQTPGQGLQFLFEYFSETQRNKGNFPGRFSGRQFSNSRSEMNVSTLELGDSALYLCASSPGLAASYEQYFGPGTRLTVT.

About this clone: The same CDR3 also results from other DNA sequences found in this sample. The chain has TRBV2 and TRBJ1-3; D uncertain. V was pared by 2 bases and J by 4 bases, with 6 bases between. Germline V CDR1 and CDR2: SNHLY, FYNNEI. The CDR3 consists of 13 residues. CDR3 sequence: CASSESRGNTIYF. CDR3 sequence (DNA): TGTGCCAGCAGTGAATCGCGCGGAAACACCATATATTTT.

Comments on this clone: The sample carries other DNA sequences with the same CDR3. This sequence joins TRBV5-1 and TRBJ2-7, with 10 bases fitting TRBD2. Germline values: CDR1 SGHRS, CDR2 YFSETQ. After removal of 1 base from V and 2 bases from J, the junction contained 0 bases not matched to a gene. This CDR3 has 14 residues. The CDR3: CASSLSGRAYEQYF. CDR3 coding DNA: TGCGCCAGCAGCTTGAGCGGGAGGGCCTACGAGCAGTACTTC.

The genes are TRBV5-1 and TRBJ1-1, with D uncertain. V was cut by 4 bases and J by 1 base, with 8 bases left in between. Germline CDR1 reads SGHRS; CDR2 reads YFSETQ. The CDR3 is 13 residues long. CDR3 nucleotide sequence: TGCGCCAGCAGCCCGGACCCGAACACTGAAGCTTTCTTT. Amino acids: CASSPDPNTEAFF.

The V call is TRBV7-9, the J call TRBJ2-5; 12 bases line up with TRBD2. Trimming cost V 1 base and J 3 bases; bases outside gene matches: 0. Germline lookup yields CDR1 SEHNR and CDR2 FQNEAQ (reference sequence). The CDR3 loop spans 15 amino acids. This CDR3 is CASSLGLAGEETQYF. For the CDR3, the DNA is TGTGCCAGCAGCTTAGGACTAGCGGGAGAAGAGACCCAGTACTTC.

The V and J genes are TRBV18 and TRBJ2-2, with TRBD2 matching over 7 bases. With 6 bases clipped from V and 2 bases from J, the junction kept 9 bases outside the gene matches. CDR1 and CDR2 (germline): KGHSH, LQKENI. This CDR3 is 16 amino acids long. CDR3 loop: CASSHRGEYNTGELFF. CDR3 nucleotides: TGTGCCAGCTCCCATCGGGGGGAGTATAACACCGGGGAGCTGTTTTTT.

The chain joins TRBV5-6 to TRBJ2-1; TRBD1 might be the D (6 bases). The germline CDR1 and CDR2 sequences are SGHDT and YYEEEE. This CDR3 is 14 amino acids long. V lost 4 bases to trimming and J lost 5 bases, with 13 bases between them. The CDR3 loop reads CASSQTGSHNEQFF. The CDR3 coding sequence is TGTGCCAGCAGCCAAACAGGGTCCCACAATGAGCAGTTCTTC.

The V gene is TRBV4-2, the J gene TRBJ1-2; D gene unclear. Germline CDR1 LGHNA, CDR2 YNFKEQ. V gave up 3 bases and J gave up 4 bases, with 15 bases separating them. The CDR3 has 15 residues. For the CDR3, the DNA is TGTGCCAGCAGCCAGGGTCCTGAGTCCCCCTATGGCTACACCTTC. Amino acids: CASSQGPESPYGYTF.

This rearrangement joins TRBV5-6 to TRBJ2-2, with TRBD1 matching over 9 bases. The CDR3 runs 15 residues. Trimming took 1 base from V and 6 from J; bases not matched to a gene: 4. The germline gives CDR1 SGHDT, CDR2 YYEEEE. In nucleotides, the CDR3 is TGTGCCAGCAGCTTGCTCACAGGGGGCCCCGGGGAGCTGTTTTTT. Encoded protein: CASSLLTGGPGELFF. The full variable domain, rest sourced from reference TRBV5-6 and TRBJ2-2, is DAGVTQSPTHLIKTRGQQVTLRCSPKSGHDTVSWYQQALGQGPQFIFQYYEEEERQRGNFPDRFSGHQFPNYSSELNVNALLLGDSALYLCASSLLTGGPGELFFGEGSRLTVL.

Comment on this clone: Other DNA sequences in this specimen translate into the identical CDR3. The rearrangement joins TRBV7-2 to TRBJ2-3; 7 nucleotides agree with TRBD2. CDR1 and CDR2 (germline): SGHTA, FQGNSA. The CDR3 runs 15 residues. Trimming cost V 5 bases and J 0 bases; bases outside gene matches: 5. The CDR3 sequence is CASSLSGPSTDTQYF. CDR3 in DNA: TGTGCCAGCAGCCTTAGCGGGCCTAGCACAGATACGCAGTATTTT.